This T cell receptor (beta chain) came from a study of tumor-infiltrating lymphocytes in primary liver carcinoma. On the study more broadly: The patients included men and women who were aged 30 to 69 years.

Germline V gene data show CDR1 as SGHNT and CDR2 as YENEEA. CDR3 size: 15 residues. Study findings and constraints: The proportion of top clones found throughout all five tumor regions was only about 7-24%. Between tumor regions, pairs overlapped more than tumor-adjacent and tumor-blood pairs did.

Unsorted bulk tissue, about 18-31 mg of it, served as the source for co-extraction of RNA and DNA. From 500 ng total RNA, TCR beta cDNA was generated with a primer in the constant region. Libraries covering TCR beta were generated through three nested multiplex PCR rounds (using a slightly modified ARM-PCR). Two initial PCR rounds of around 9 cycles each paired TRBV1-TRBV30 forward primers with a C-beta reverse primer. TCRdb independently ran MiXCR on the multiplex PCR reads; one entry per CDR3 protein. Found here are around 100,000 distinct CDR3 sequences, about three quarters of them singletons; the top ten hold roughly 10%. Points on this clonotype: Its antigen is unidentified. Compared with germline, one end of the junction differs, possibly owing to a read error.

This receptor was identified in an older woman with primary liver carcinoma and hepatitis B virus infection. The sample was liver tumor tissue from sampling region 5. Subset described: tumor region T5, tumor centre. This chain connects TRBV11-3 to TRBJ2-7; no clear D gene. The CDR3, as DNA: TGCGCCAGCAGCCTGGAACCCCTAGGGATCTACGAGGAGTACTTC. Protein product: CASSLEPLGIYEEYF. Drawing the rest from reference TRBV11-3 and TRBJ2-7, the complete variable domain is EAGVVQSPRYKIIEKKQPVAFWCNPISGHNTLYWYLQNLGQGPELLIRYENEEAVDDSQLPKDRFSAERLKGVDSTLKIQPAELGDSAVYLCASSLEPLGIYEEYFGPGTRLTVT.